These T cell receptor beta chains were read from a single sample in a study of blood T cell repertoires in COVID-19. Sequencing was performed with immunoSEQ multiplex PCR; in TCRdb, only in-frame clones are kept and a portion is missing. The sample has 45,000 or so clones, roughly 87% seen once. Sequencing was performed on peripheral blood. The receptors derive from a woman older than 75 in a cohort sampled during active or convalescent COVID-19. CDR3s include the opening cysteine and the closing phenylalanine or tryptophan. A D gene is named only where the DNA matches it firmly. Clone size is stated in some rows and not others, as once, few, many or a class when expanded.

d_gene: .
abundance: .
v_gene: TRBV10-3
j_gene: TRBJ2-3
CDR3nt: TGTGCCATCAGTGTGGGAGCAGGAGGCACAGATACGCAGTATTTT
CDR3aa: CAISVGAGGTDTQYF

d_gene: TRBD2
abundance: .
v_gene: TRBV5-8
j_gene: TRBJ2-1
CDR3nt: TGTGCCAGCAGCTTGGGGACATCCAGCGGGGGGGGCAATGAGCAGTTCTTC
CDR3aa: CASSLGTSSGGGNEQFF

d_gene: .
abundance: .
v_gene: TRBV28
j_gene: TRBJ1-4
CDR3nt: TGTGCCAGCAGTCCGCGCAAGGGGTTCGGAGCCGAAAAACTGTTTTTT
CDR3aa: CASSPRKGFGAEKLFF

d_gene: TRBD1
abundance: .
v_gene: TRBV6-5
j_gene: TRBJ2-1
CDR3nt: TGTGCCAGCAGTCGGGACAGGGGGCAGGAACAGTTCTTC
CDR3aa: CASSRDRGQEQFF

d_gene: .
abundance: .
v_gene: TRBV5-1
j_gene: TRBJ2-1
CDR3nt: TGCGCCAGCAGCTGGACGGGAGATAATGAGCAGTTCTTC
CDR3aa: CASSWTGDNEQFF

d_gene: .
abundance: .
v_gene: TRBV19
j_gene: TRBJ2-3
CDR3nt: TGTGCCAGTAGTATAGGATCCCCCGGACTAAGTCGCGATACGCAGTATTTT
CDR3aa: CASSIGSPGLSRDTQYF

d_gene: TRBD1
abundance: .
v_gene: TRBV4-1
j_gene: TRBJ2-5
CDR3nt: TGCGCCAGCAGCCACGACAGGGCTACTTGGGAGACCCAGTACTTC
CDR3aa: CASSHDRATWETQYF

d_gene: TRBD2
abundance: .
v_gene: TRBV3-1/TRBV3-2
j_gene: TRBJ2-5
CDR3nt: TGTGCCAGCAGCCTGATTGGCGGGGGAGATAAAGAGACCCAGTACTTC
CDR3aa: CASSLIGGGDKETQYF

d_gene: TRBD1
abundance: .
v_gene: TRBV18
j_gene: TRBJ2-4
CDR3nt: TGTGCCAGCTCACCTGAAGGACAGGGGCAAGGCATTCAGTACTTC
CDR3aa: CASSPEGQGQGIQYF

d_gene: TRBD2
abundance: .
v_gene: TRBV24-1
j_gene: TRBJ2-3
CDR3nt: TGTGCCACCAGTGATTCGGGGACTAGCGGGGAGGTCACAGATACGCAGTATTTT
CDR3aa: CATSDSGTSGEVTDTQYF

d_gene: TRBD1
abundance: .
v_gene: TRBV7-8
j_gene: TRBJ1-6
CDR3nt: TGTGCCAGCAGCGCGACAGGGGGCTCCTATAATTCACCCCTCCACTTT
CDR3aa: CASSATGGSYNSPLHF

d_gene: TRBD1
abundance: .
v_gene: TRBV11-2
j_gene: TRBJ2-7
CDR3nt: TGTGCCAGCAGCTTAGCCGGACAGGGGAATTTCCCCTACGAGCAGTACTTC
CDR3aa: CASSLAGQGNFPYEQYF

d_gene: .
abundance: .
v_gene: TRBV5-8
j_gene: TRBJ1-3
CDR3nt: TGTGCCAGCAGCTCTCCCCGGGATTCTGGAAACACCATATATTTT
CDR3aa: CASSSPRDSGNTIYF

d_gene: TRBD2
abundance: few
v_gene: TRBV6-5
j_gene: TRBJ2-5
CDR3nt: TGTGCCAGCGCTCTCCAAGGACTAGCGGAGACCCAGTACTTC
CDR3aa: CASALQGLAETQYF

d_gene: .
abundance: .
v_gene: TRBV6-2/TRBV6-3
j_gene: TRBJ1-2
CDR3nt: TGTGCCAGCAGTTACAGTAGGGGAGGATTCAATGGCTACACCTTC
CDR3aa: CASSYSRGGFNGYTF

d_gene: TRBD2
abundance: .
v_gene: TRBV5-4
j_gene: TRBJ2-5
CDR3nt: TGTGCCAGCAGCTATAGACTAGCGGGGGATCAAGAGACCCAGTACTTC
CDR3aa: CASSYRLAGDQETQYF

d_gene: .
abundance: few
v_gene: TRBV7-2
j_gene: TRBJ1-5
CDR3nt: TGTGCCAGCAGTCCCCTGCAGGGCCCAAATCAGCCCCAGCATTTT
CDR3aa: CASSPLQGPNQPQHF

d_gene: .
abundance: few
v_gene: TRBV11-3
j_gene: TRBJ1-2
CDR3nt: TGTGCCAGCAGCTTCTCCAACTATGGCTACACCTTC
CDR3aa: CASSFSNYGYTF

d_gene: TRBD1
abundance: .
v_gene: TRBV6-1
j_gene: TRBJ1-4
CDR3nt: TGTGCCAGCAGTGCAAGAACAGGGGTAGCTAATGAAAAACTGTTTTTT
CDR3aa: CASSARTGVANEKLFF

d_gene: TRBD1
abundance: once
v_gene: TRBV28
j_gene: TRBJ2-4
CDR3nt: TGTGCCAGCAGGAGATCGGACAGGTGGATTAACATTCAGTACTTC
CDR3aa: CASRRSDRWINIQYF

d_gene: .
abundance: .
v_gene: TRBV12-3/TRBV12-4
j_gene: TRBJ1-1
CDR3nt: TGTGCCAGCACCAGGCAGGATGAGGCTTTCTTT
CDR3aa: CASTRQDEAFF

d_gene: .
abundance: .
v_gene: TRBV4-3
j_gene: TRBJ2-1
CDR3nt: TGCGCCAGCAGCCAAGGCGGGCACCAAGGTTACAATGAGCAGTTCTTC
CDR3aa: CASSQGGHQGYNEQFF

d_gene: .
abundance: .
v_gene: TRBV19
j_gene: TRBJ1-1
CDR3nt: TGTGCCAGTAGCCCCCAGGGGCCGAACACTGAAGCTTTCTTT
CDR3aa: CASSPQGPNTEAFF

d_gene: TRBD1
abundance: .
v_gene: TRBV6-5
j_gene: TRBJ1-6
CDR3nt: TGTGCCAGCAGACCGGGACAGACAAATTCACCCCTCCACTTT
CDR3aa: CASRPGQTNSPLHF

d_gene: .
abundance: .
v_gene: TRBV30
j_gene: TRBJ2-7
CDR3nt: TGTGCCTGGCAGCGGCCGGCTGTAGGACAGTACGAGCAGTACTTC
CDR3aa: CAWQRPAVGQYEQYF

d_gene: .
abundance: few
v_gene: TRBV28
j_gene: TRBJ1-1
CDR3nt: TGTGCCAGCAGTTTCCCCGCTCTGGGGGGGGGATGGGGCACTGAAGCTTTCTTT
CDR3aa: CASSFPALGGGWGTEAFF